These 25 T cell receptor beta chains originate from one sample sequenced in a study of cytomegalovirus exposure and HLA in healthy donors. Sequencing used immunoSEQ multiplex PCR; TCRdb keeps in-frame clones, though not all of them. The sample carries more than 110,000 clones, roughly nine tenths recorded once. Material: PBMCs. Receptors were obtained from a man aged 18 to 35 in good health and CMV-seronegative.

The chain carries TRBV19 and TRBJ2-7; a weak D match, TRBD2 (5 bases). The CDR3 spans 17 residues. V was trimmed by 5 bases and J by 2 bases, leaving 22 bases between them. Looked up from germline, CDR1 is LNHDA and CDR2 is SQIVND (reference sequence). CDR3 DNA: TGTGCCAGTAGTGTGGGATCTAGCTTCCGTGGTGCCTACGAGCAGTACTTC. Protein product: CASSVGSSFRGAYEQYF. The full variable domain, its missing parts supplied by reference TRBV19 and TRBJ2-7, is DGGITQSPKYLFRKEGQNVTLSCEQNLNHDAMYWYRQDPGQGLRLIYYSQIVNDFQKGDIAEGYSVSREKKESFPLTVTSAQKNPTAFYLCASSVGSSFRGAYEQYFGPGTRLTVT.

The CDR3: CATSKELAGGPHGELFF. The DNA of the CDR3 is TGTGCCACCAGTAAAGAACTAGCGGGAGGGCCGCACGGGGAGCTGTTTTTT. The V gene is TRBV15, the J gene TRBJ2-2; 13 bases are a match to TRBD2. CDR1 and CDR2 (germline): LNHNV, YYDKDF (reference sequence). Germline trimming cut 6 bases from V and 7 bases from J; bases unmatched to any gene: 11. The CDR3 contains 17 residues.

This clone has just one count. Other DNA sequences in this specimen translate into the identical CDR3. The chain uses TRBV6-5 and TRBJ2-2; 9 nucleotides line up with TRBD2. CDR1 is MNHEY and CDR2 is SVGAGI in the germline V gene. CDR3 length: 16 residues. The V segment lost 3 bases and the J segment 6 bases; nucleotides outside the gene matches: 8. The CDR3 sequence is CASSYGPREGAGELFF. The CDR3 DNA reads TGTGCCAGCAGTTATGGTCCGCGGGAGGGGGCCGGGGAGCTGTTTTTT.

The CDR3 region is CASSLGEDYEQYF. The CDR3 region has the DNA TGTGCCAGCAGCTTGGGGGAGGACTACGAGCAGTACTTC. This chain links TRBV5-4 with TRBJ2-7; a weak D match, TRBD2 (6 bases). Germline CDR1 reads SGHNT; CDR2 reads YYREEE (reference sequence). Trimming shortened V by 0 bases and J by 3 bases, and 7 bases separated the two germline ends. The CDR3 consists of 13 residues.

The V and J genes are TRBV7-9 and TRBJ2-2, with a possible D match to TRBD2 (6 bases). This CDR3 spans 15 amino acids. V lost 4 bases and J lost 2, with 11 bases in between. Germline CDR1 is SEHNR and CDR2 is FQNEAQ (reference sequence). CDR3 region: CASSWRDGNTGELFF. In DNA form, the CDR3 reads TGTGCCAGCAGCTGGCGGGACGGTAACACCGGGGAGCTGTTTTTT.

The chain links TRBV30 to TRBJ1-4; no definite D call. The CDR3 totals 13 residues. Germline assignment: CDR1 GTSNPN and CDR2 SVGIG (reference sequence). The ends were cut back, 4 bases at V and 8 bases at J, with 14 bases in the middle. The CDR3 nucleotides read TGTGCCTGGAATTCAGGATTTCGCGAAAAACTGTTTTTT. It specifies CAWNSGFREKLFF.

J is TRBJ1-2 and V is TRBV7-2; possible D gene TRBD1, 6 bases. Per germline, CDR1 SGHTA and CDR2 FQGNSA. The V end lost 6 bases, the J end lost 1 base, and 21 bases lay between the germline ends. There are 17 residues in the CDR3. CDR3 in amino acids: CASRLQGGGTYNYGYTF. In DNA form, the CDR3 reads TGTGCCAGCAGATTACAGGGAGGGGGGACATATAACTATGGCTACACCTTC.

The chain couples TRBV5-4 to TRBJ2-3, with TRBD2 matching over 10 bases. Looked up from germline, CDR1 is SGHNT and CDR2 is YYREEE (reference sequence). The length of the CDR3 is 15 residues. V was pared by 4 bases and J by 2 bases, with 4 bases of the junction left unmatched. The CDR3 is CASSGSGRFTDTQYF. CDR3 coding DNA: TGTGCCAGCAGCGGTAGCGGGAGGTTCACAGATACGCAGTATTTT.

The chain recombines TRBV5-4 with TRBJ2-7; D is possibly TRBD1 (5 bases). This CDR3 region has 14 residues. Trimming stripped 1 base from V and 5 bases from J, with 13 bases between. In germline, CDR1 is SGHNT, CDR2 YYREEE (reference sequence). In nucleotides, the CDR3 is TGTGCCAGCAGCTTGTATCAGGGATTCCACGAGCAGTACTTC. This encodes CASSLYQGFHEQYF.

The gene calls are TRBV29-1 and TRBJ1-2, with 10 bases identical to TRBD1. This CDR3 region has 13 residues. The V gene end was trimmed by 5 bases and the J gene end by 3 bases; junction bases not matched to a gene: 3. Germline CDR1 is SQVTM and CDR2 is ANQGSEA. CDR3 residues: CSVLDRGHYGYTF. CDR3 DNA sequence: TGCAGCGTTTTAGACAGGGGGCACTATGGCTACACCTTC.

The CDR3 is CATGLLNTEAFF. Here the CDR3 DNA reads TGTGCCACGGGACTTTTGAACACTGAAGCTTTCTTT. The chain couples TRBV15 to TRBJ1-1, with TRBD1 as a possible D gene (5 bases). This CDR3 spans 12 amino acids. V lost 9 bases, J lost 0 bases, and 8 bases lay in between. The germline gives CDR1 LNHNV, CDR2 YYDKDF (reference sequence).

The CDR3 loop is CASSYRTSGHYEQYF. DNA of the CDR3: TGTGCCAGCAGTTATCGGACTAGCGGCCACTACGAGCAGTACTTC. J is TRBJ2-7 and V is TRBV6-5, with 10 bases identical to TRBD2. The CDR3 consists of 15 residues. CDR1 and CDR2 (germline): MNHEY, SVGAGI. The V and J ends lost 3 bases and 3 bases, in that order; junction bases with no gene match: 5.

The genes are TRBV6-5 and TRBJ2-3, with TRBD2 matching 9 bases. Germline V gene sequence: CDR1 MNHEY, CDR2 SVGAGI. Trimming removed 2 bases from V and 5 bases from J; junction bases left unmatched: 8. There are 16 residues in the CDR3. The CDR3 protein is CASSYRLAGYQDTQYF. The CDR3 nucleotides read TGTGCCAGCAGTTACCGCCTAGCGGGGTATCAAGATACGCAGTATTTT.

The chain recombines TRBV4-3 with TRBJ1-4; D is uncertain. Germline CDR1 and CDR2: LGHNA and YSLEER. CDR3 length: 16 amino acids. The V and J ends lost 1 base and 8 bases respectively, with 17 bases between them. CDR3 sequence reads: CASSQGYRALREKLFF. The DNA of the CDR3 is TGCGCCAGCAGCCAAGGCTACCGAGCCCTGAGGGAAAAACTGTTTTTT.

The chain couples TRBV27 to TRBJ2-2; D not resolved. Per germline, CDR1 MNHEY and CDR2 SMNVEV (reference sequence). The CDR3 is 13 amino acids. The V gene lost 5 bases and the J gene lost 6 bases, with 10 bases spanning the gap. The CDR3 loop is CASSLYGSGELFF. CDR3 nucleotides: TGTGCCAGCAGTCTTTACGGGTCCGGGGAGCTGTTTTTT.

The chain joins TRBV19 to TRBJ1-2; TRBD1 matches at 9 bases. Germline lookup yields CDR1 LNHDA and CDR2 SQIVND (reference sequence). This CDR3 contains 14 residues. With 6 bases clipped from V and 7 bases from J, the junction kept 9 bases outside the gene matches. The CDR3 sequence: CASSISDRGAGYTF. In nucleotides, the CDR3 is TGTGCCAGTAGCATTTCGGACAGGGGAGCTGGCTACACCTTC.

The chain links TRBV6-1 to TRBJ2-7; tentative D call: TRBD2 (6 bases). Trimming stripped 6 bases from V and 5 bases from J, with 17 bases between. The CDR3 has 14 amino acids. Germline values: CDR1 MNHNS, CDR2 SASEGT. In DNA form, the CDR3 reads TGTGCCAGCAGCGAAAGGGACTGGGACGACGAGCAGTACTTC. Its protein product is CASSERDWDDEQYF.

This clone came up a few times. V usage is TRBV7-2 and J usage is TRBJ2-1; D might be TRBD1 (5 bases). CDR1 and CDR2 (germline): SGHTA, FQGNSA. The CDR3 runs 13 residues. The V gene lost 5 bases and the J gene lost 6 bases, with 11 bases spanning the gap. Here the CDR3 DNA reads TGTGCCAGCAGCCAGGGTCTAATCAATGAGCAGTTCTTC. Translation gives CASSQGLINEQFF.

CDR3 sequence reads: CAVRTSGGTGELFF. CDR3 DNA: TGTGCCGTCCGGACTAGCGGGGGGACCGGGGAGCTGTTTTTT. The J gene is TRBJ2-2, the V gene TRBV19, with 14 bases matching TRBD2. The CDR3 sequence is 14 residues long. Germline trimming cut 11 bases from V and 5 bases from J; bases unmatched to any gene: 4. Looked up from germline, CDR1 is LNHDA and CDR2 is SQIVND (reference sequence).

The chain combines TRBV19 with TRBJ1-3, with a tentative D call TRBD1 (5 bases). The germline CDR1 and CDR2 sequences are LNHDA and SQIVND (reference sequence). This CDR3 spans 14 amino acids. V was shortened by 4 bases and J by 0 bases, with 7 bases between the two germline ends. The CDR3 loop reads CASSTTVSGNTIYF. The CDR3 DNA sequence: TGTGCCAGTAGTACGACAGTCTCTGGAAACACCATATATTTT.

J is TRBJ2-2 and V is TRBV5-1, with D maybe TRBD2 (5 bases). This CDR3 is built from 17 residues. Germline CDR1 reads SGHRS; CDR2 reads YFSETQ. Trimming cost V 3 bases and J 6 bases, with 21 bases left between them. The CDR3, as DNA: TGCGCCAGCAGCTCTCTCTCTGAGGTAGCGCGGGCCGGGGAGCTGTTTTTT. Residues: CASSSLSEVARAGELFF.

V gene TRBV19 combines with J gene TRBJ2-6, with TRBD1 matching 8 bases. This CDR3 has 18 residues. V was clipped by 5 bases and J by 1 base; unmatched bases: 10. Germline V gene sequence: CDR1 LNHDA, CDR2 SQIVND (reference sequence). CDR3 sequence: CASSLGQGQGSGANVLTF. The CDR3 DNA reads TGTGCCAGTAGTCTCGGACAGGGCCAAGGTTCTGGGGCCAACGTCCTGACTTTC.

This sequence joins TRBV9 and TRBJ2-3; D might be TRBD2 (7 bases). Deletions cut 2 bases from V and 2 bases from J, with 12 bases between. The CDR3 runs 15 residues. Germline CDR1 and CDR2: SGDLS and YYNGEE. The CDR3 region is CASSVGGGLTDTQYF. CDR3 DNA: TGTGCCAGCAGCGTGGGCGGGGGCCTCACAGATACGCAGTATTTT.

The chain carries TRBV6-6 and TRBJ2-7; 13 bases map to TRBD2. V shed 4 bases, J shed 6 bases, and the junction held 6 bases outside the gene matches. The CDR3 totals 15 residues. Germline CDR1 MNHNY, CDR2 SVGAGI (reference sequence). CDR3 sequence: CASSFRLAGGSEQYF. The DNA of the CDR3 is TGTGCCAGCAGTTTCCGACTAGCGGGGGGTTCCGAGCAGTACTTC.

In its sample, this clone was seen once. The chain carries TRBV19 and TRBJ1-5; TRBD1 aligns across 8 bases. The CDR3 consists of 14 residues. Trimming took 5 bases from V and 5 from J; bases not matched to a gene: 5. CDR1 and CDR2 (germline): LNHDA, SQIVND (reference sequence). The CDR3 loop is CASSVAQGDQPQHF. The CDR3, as DNA: TGTGCCAGTAGTGTAGCACAGGGGGATCAGCCCCAGCATTTT.